This T cell receptor (beta chain) emerged from a study of blood T cell repertoires in COVID-19. For the study at large: The cDNA or gDNA used as material had been derived from T cells, B-cell-depleted T cells, or PBMCs.

In the authors' workflow: How many nucleated cells were present was estimated from reference gene primer amplification. Assay: immunoSEQ multiplex PCR; the TCRdb copy retains only in-frame clones and omits some. V and J calls and clone size are copied from that table; D and trimming were computed from the DNA. This table holds hundreds of thousands of clones, over 80% found once. The CDR3 is 13 residues long. In germline, CDR1 is MDHEN, CDR2 SYDVKM. Trimming stripped 7 bases from V and 4 bases from J, with 13 bases between. The sequence was collected from a woman in her twenties or thirties with COVID-19, enrolled during active disease. Sequenced material: peripheral blood. V and J are TRBV28 and TRBJ1-1; D is undetermined. The CDR3 sequence is CASTNALVTEAFF. CDR3 nucleotides: TGTGCCAGCACCAACGCGTTGGTCACTGAAGCTTTCTTT.